The 7 T cell receptor beta chains listed next were all sequenced from one sample in a study of blood T cell repertoires in COVID-19. This table comes from immunoSEQ multiplex PCR, and its TCRdb copy is limited to in-frame clones, with some not included. The data show 100,000 to 120,000 clones, with under 75% seen just once and around 8% held by the top ten. Source material: peripheral blood. Receptors were obtained from a woman aged 55-75 years with acute or convalescent COVID-19.

V gene TRBV7-2 combines with J gene TRBJ1-4; 9 nucleotides match TRBD1. Germline V gene data show CDR1 as SGHTA and CDR2 as FQGNSA. The CDR3 runs to 14 residues. V lost 8 bases to trimming and J lost 8 bases; unmatched junction nucleotides: 9. CDR3 bases: TGTGCCAGCGGGCCGGGACAGGGAAGAGAAAAACTGTTTTTT. Protein sequence: CASGPGQGREKLFF. Full variable domain (missing parts from reference TRBV7-2 and TRBJ1-4): GAGVSQSPSNKVTEKGKDVELRCDPISGHTALYWYRQSLGQGLEFLIYFQGNSAPDKSGLPSDRFSAERTGGSVSTLTIQRTQQEDSAVYLCASGPGQGREKLFFGSGTQLSVL.

CDR3 bases: TGTGCCAGCAGCTCGGCGCTTCGGGACAGTGGCTACACCTTC. This encodes CASSSALRDSGYTF. The chain uses TRBV7-9 and TRBJ1-2; 7 nucleotides match TRBD1. J was trimmed by 7 bases and V by 4 bases; bases with no gene match: 9. CDR1 and CDR2 (germline): SEHNR, FQNEAQ (reference sequence). The CDR3 is 14 residues long.

This sequence joins TRBV28 and TRBJ2-7; tentative D call: TRBD2 (5 bases). Germline V gives CDR1 MDHEN, CDR2 SYDVKM. The CDR3 covers 17 residues. Trimming took off 6 bases at V and 2 bases at J, with 23 bases between the two ends. The DNA of the CDR3 is TGTGCCAGCAGCTTCCAATTCCTAGCCTCAAGTACCTACGAGCAGTACTTC. This gives the protein CASSFQFLASSTYEQYF. Looking up the rest from reference TRBV28 and TRBJ2-7 gives the full variable domain: DVKVTQSSRYLVKRTGEKVFLECVQDMDHENMFWYRQDPGLGLRLIYFSYDVKMKEKGDIPEGYSVSREKKERFSLILESASTNQTSMYLCASSFQFLASSTYEQYFGPGTRLTVT.

The rearrangement joins TRBV6-1 to TRBJ2-5, with TRBD1 identical over 7 bases. J was trimmed by 3 bases and V by 6 bases; bases with no gene match: 4. The length of the CDR3 is 13 residues. CDR1 is MNHNS, CDR2 SASEGT, per germline. CDR3 sequence: CASSTGQKETQYF. The CDR3 coding sequence is TGTGCCAGCAGCACGGGACAGAAAGAGACCCAGTACTTC.

This chain links TRBV24-1 with TRBJ2-1; 9 nucleotides agree with TRBD1. CDR1 and CDR2 from the germline V gene are KGHDR and SFDVKD. The CDR3 sequence is 15 residues long. Losses at the gene ends were 4 bases for V and 4 bases for J; bases not matched to a gene: 4. In DNA form, the CDR3 reads TGTGCCACCAGTGACCAGGACAGGGGATACAATGAGCAGTTCTTC. Translation: CATSDQDRGYNEQFF.

The genes are TRBV19 and TRBJ1-1, with D uncertain. V dropped 2 bases and J dropped 2 bases, with 12 bases sitting between them. Germline loops: CDR1 LNHDA, CDR2 SQIVND (reference sequence). This CDR3 is built from 15 residues. CDR3: CASSINTAGNTEAFF. CDR3 in DNA: TGTGCCAGTAGTATAAATACGGCAGGAAACACTGAAGCTTTCTTT.

The V gene is TRBV28, the J gene TRBJ1-5; 8 bases line up with TRBD1. J gave up 6 bases and V 6 bases, and 10 bases lay outside the gene matches. The CDR3 spans 15 residues. CDR1 and CDR2 (germline): MDHEN, SYDVKM. The CDR3 region has the DNA TGTGCCAGCAGAAAACTCGGACAGGGCGGTCAGCCCCAGCATTTT. The encoded protein is CASRKLGQGGQPQHF.